This entry is about one TCR beta chain. Other nucleotide sequences in the sample specify the same CDR3. These data are taken from a study of blood T cell repertoires in COVID-19. Study overall: The United States, Italy and Spain provided the acute and convalescent COVID-19 samples.

The assay was immunoSEQ multiplex PCR, and TCRdb's table has in-frame clones only and misses some. The sample includes fewer than 200,000 clones, roughly 84% seen only once; the top ten take roughly 9%. The CDR3 spans 15 residues. CDR1 is GTSNPN and CDR2 is SVGIG in the germline V gene (reference sequence). V was trimmed by 4 bases and J by 1 base, leaving 11 bases between them. The chain recombines TRBV30 with TRBJ1-6; the D gene is possibly TRBD1 (5 bases). This receptor was identified in a woman of 80 years or more with active or convalescent COVID-19. The sequencing sample was made of peripheral blood. The CDR3 region is CAWTPGGSYNSPLHF. Written as DNA, the CDR3 is TGTGCCTGGACCCCGGGGGGGTCCTATAATTCACCCCTCCACTTT.